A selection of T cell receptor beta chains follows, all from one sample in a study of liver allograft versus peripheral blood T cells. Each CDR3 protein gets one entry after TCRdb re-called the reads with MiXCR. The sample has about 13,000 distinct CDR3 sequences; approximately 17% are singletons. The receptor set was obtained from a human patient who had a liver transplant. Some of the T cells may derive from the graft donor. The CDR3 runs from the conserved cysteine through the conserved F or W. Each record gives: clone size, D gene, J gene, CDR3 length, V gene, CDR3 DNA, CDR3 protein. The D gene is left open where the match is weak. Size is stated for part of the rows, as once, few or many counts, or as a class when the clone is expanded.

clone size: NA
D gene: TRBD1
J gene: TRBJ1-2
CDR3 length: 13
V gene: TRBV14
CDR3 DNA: TGTGCCAGCAGCCGGGACAGGGTACGGGGCTACACCTTC
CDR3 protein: CASSRDRVRGYTF

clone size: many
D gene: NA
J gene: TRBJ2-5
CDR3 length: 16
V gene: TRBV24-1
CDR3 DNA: TGTGCCACCAGTGCCCCAGGTTTGGGGGTTCGGGAGACCCAGTACTTC
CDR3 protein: CATSAPGLGVRETQYF

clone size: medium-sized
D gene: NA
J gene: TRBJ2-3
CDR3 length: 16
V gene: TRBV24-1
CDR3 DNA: TGTGCCACCAGTGATTTCTCCTCGGGAGTTTGGGATACGCAGTATTTT
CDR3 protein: CATSDFSSGVWDTQYF

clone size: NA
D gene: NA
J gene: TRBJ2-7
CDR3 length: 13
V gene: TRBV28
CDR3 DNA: TGTGCCAGCAAAACAGGGAGCTCCTACGAGCAGTACTTC
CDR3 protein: CASKTGSSYEQYF

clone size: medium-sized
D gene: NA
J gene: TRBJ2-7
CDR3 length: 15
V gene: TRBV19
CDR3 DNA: TGTGCCAGTAGTTTCGACAGTCAGGCCTCCTACGAGCAGTACTTC
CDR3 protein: CASSFDSQASYEQYF

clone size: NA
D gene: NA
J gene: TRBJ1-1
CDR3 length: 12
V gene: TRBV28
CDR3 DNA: TGTGCCAGCACCCGGTGGGCGCCAGGAGCTTTCTTT
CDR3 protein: CASTRWAPGAFF

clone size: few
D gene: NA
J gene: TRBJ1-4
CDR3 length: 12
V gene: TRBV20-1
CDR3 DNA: TGCAGTGCTAGTGATTGGCCTGAAAAACTGTTTTTT
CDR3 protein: CSASDWPEKLFF

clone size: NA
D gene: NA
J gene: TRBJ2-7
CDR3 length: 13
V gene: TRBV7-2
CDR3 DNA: TGTGCCAGCAGCTTAGCGGGGCCCTACGAGCAGTACTTC
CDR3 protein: CASSLAGPYEQYF

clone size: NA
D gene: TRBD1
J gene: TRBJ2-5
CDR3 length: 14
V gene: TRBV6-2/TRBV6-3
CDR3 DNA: TGTGCCAGCAGCCGGGGACAGGGATACGAGACCCAGTACTTC
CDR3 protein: CASSRGQGYETQYF

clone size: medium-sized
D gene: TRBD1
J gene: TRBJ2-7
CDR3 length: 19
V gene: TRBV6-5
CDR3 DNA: TGTGCCAGCAGTTACTCGAATACAGGGGGCAGGGTCAGGTCCTACGAGCAGTACTTC
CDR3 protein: CASSYSNTGGRVRSYEQYF

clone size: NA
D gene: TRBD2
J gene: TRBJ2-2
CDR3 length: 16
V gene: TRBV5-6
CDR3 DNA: TGTGCCAGCAGGGAACTAGCGGTACTAAACACCGGGGAGCTGTTTTTT
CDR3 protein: CASRELAVLNTGELFF

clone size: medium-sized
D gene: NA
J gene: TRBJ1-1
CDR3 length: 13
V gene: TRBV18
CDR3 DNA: TGTGCCAGCTCACCGGGGGACGGAACGGAAGCTTTCTTT
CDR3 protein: CASSPGDGTEAFF

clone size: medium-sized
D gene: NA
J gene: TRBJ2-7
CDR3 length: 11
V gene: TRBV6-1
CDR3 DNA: TGTGCCAGCAGTGAAACGTACGAGCAGTACTTC
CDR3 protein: CASSETYEQYF

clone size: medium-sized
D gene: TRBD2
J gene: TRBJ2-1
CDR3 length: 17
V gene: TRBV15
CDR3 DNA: TGTGCCACCAGCAGAGATCCCGGGGAGGGTTCCTACAATGAGCAGTTCTTC
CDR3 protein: CATSRDPGEGSYNEQFF

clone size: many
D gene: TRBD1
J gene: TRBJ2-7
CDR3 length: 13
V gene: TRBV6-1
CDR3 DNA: TGTGCCAGCAGTTGGGACAGGGTCTACGAGCAGTACTTC
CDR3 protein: CASSWDRVYEQYF

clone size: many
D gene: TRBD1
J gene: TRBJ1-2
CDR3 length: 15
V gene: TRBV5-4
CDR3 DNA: TGTGCCAGCAGCTTGACCCAACAGGGGAACTATGGCTACACCTTC
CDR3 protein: CASSLTQQGNYGYTF

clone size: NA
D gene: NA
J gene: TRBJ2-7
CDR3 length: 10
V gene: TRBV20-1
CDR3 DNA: TGCAGTGCTAGTGGCCCCGCGCAGTACTTC
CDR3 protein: CSASGPAQYF

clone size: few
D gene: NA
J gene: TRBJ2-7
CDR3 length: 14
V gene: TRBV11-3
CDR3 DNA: TGTGCCAGCAGCTTAAGCGGACTTTACTACGAGCAGTACTTC
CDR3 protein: CASSLSGLYYEQYF

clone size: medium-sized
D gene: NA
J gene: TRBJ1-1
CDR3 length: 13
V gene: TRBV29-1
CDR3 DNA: TGCAGCGTCCGGTTCGGAGGGAACACTGAAGCTTTCTTT
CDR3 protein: CSVRFGGNTEAFF

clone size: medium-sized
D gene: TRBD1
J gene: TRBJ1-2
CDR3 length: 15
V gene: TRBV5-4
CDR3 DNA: TGTGCCAGCAGCTTGGGGAGACAGGGGGCTTATGGCTACACCTTC
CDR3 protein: CASSLGRQGAYGYTF

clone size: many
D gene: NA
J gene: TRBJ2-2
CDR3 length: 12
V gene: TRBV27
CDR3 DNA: TGTGCCAGTCGTCGACGTGACGGGGAGCTGTTTTTT
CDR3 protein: CASRRRDGELFF

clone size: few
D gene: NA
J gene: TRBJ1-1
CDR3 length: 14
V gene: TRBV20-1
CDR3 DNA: TGCAGTGCTACTGGTAAACCTATGAACACTGAAGCTTTCTTT
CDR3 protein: CSATGKPMNTEAFF

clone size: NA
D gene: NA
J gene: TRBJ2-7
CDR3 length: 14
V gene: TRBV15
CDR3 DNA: TGTGCCACCAGCAGAGTGGGGCAGAACTACGAGCAGTACTTC
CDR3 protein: CATSRVGQNYEQYF

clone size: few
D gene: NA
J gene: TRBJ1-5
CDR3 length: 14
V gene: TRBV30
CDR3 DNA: TGTGCCTGCACACAAGGGAGTAGCAATCAGCCCCAGCATTTT
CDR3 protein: CACTQGSSNQPQHF

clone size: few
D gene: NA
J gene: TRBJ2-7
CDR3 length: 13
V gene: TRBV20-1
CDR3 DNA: TGCAGTGCTAGAATCCCGGGAGAAGGCGAGCAGTACTTC
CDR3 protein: CSARIPGEGEQYF

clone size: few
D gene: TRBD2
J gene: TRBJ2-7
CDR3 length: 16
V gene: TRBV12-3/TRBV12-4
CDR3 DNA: TGTGCCAGCAGAGTAAGCGGACTAGCGGGAGCCTACGAGCAGTACTTC
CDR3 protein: CASRVSGLAGAYEQYF

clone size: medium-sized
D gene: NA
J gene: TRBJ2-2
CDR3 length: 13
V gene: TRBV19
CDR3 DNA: TGTGCCAGTAGTATAGCACAGACGGGAGAGCTGTTTTTT
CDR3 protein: CASSIAQTGELFF

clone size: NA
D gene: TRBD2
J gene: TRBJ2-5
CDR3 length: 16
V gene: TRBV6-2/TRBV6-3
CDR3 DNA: TGTCCCAGCAGTTTCCAAGCTAGCGGGGGGCAAGAGACCCAGTACTTC
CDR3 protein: CPSSFQASGGQETQYF

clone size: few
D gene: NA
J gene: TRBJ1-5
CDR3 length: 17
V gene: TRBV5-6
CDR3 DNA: TGTGCCAGCAGTTATTCGCCTAGGACTGCTTCTAATCAGCCCCAGCATTTT
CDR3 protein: CASSYSPRTASNQPQHF

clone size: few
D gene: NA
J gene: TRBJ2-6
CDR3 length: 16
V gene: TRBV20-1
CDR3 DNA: TGCAGTGCTAGAGATCTGGGGGTGGCTGGGGCCAACGTCCTGACTTTC
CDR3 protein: CSARDLGVAGANVLTF

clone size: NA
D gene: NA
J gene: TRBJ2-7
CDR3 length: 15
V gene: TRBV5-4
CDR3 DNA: TGTGCCAGCAGCACGGACCCGGGGAGCTCCTACGAGCAGCACTTC
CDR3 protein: CASSTDPGSSYEQHF

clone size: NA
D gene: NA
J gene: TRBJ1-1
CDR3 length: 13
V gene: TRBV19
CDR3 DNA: TGTGCCAGTAGGATCCGGCGTGGAACTGAAGCTTTCTTT
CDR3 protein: CASRIRRGTEAFF

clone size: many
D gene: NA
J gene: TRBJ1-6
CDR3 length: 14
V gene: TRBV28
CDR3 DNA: TGTGCCAGCACAAGGGTCGCGCATAATTCACCCCTCCACTTT
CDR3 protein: CASTRVAHNSPLHF

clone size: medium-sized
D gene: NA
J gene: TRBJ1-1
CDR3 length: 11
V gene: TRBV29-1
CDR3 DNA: TGCAGCGGGCGGGGGAACACTGAAGCTTTCTTT
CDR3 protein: CSGRGNTEAFF

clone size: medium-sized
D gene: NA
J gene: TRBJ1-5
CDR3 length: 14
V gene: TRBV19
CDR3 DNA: TGTGCCAGTAGGACCGGGACCGCAAGCACCGCCCAGCATTTT
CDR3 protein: CASRTGTASTAQHF

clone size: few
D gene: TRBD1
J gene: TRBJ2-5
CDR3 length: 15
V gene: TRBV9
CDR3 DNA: TGTGCCAGCAGCGGCTCAGGGGGCATTTCGGAGACCCAGTACTTC
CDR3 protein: CASSGSGGISETQYF

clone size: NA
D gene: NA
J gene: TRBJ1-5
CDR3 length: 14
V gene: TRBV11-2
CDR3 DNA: TGTGCCAGCAGCTTAGAGGGGTACAATCAGCCCCAGCATTTT
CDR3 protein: CASSLEGYNQPQHF

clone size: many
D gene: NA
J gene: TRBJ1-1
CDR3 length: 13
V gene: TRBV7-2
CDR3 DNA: TGTGCCAGCAGCGAGCGGCTCAACACTGAAGCTTTCTTT
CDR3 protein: CASSERLNTEAFF

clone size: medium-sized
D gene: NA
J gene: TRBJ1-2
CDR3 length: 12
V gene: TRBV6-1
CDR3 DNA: TGTGCCAGCAGTGAAGTTGGAGATGGCTACACCTTC
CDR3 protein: CASSEVGDGYTF

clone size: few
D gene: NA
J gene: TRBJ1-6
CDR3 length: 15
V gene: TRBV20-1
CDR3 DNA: TGCAGTGCTAGAAAGAGCCTAGCCTATAATTCACCCCTCCACTTT
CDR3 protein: CSARKSLAYNSPLHF

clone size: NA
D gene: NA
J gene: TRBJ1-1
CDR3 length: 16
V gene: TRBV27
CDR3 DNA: TGTGCCAGCAGTTTCCAACAGGGCGCCCGGGGGGCTGAAGCTTTCTTT
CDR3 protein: CASSFQQGARGAEAFF

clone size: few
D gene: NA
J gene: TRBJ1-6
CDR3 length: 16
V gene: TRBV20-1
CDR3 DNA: TGCAGTGCTAGAGATATTACCGGGGGATATAATTCACCCCTCCACTTT
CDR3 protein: CSARDITGGYNSPLHF

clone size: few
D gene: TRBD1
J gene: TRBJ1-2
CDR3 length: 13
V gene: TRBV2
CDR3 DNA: TGTGCCAGGGCAGGGACAGGGGCGGATGGCTACACCTTC
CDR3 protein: CARAGTGADGYTF

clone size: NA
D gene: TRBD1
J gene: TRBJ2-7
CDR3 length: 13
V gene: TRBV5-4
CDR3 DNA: TGTGCCAGCAGCTTTAGGACAGGGGACGAGCAGTACTTC
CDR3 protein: CASSFRTGDEQYF

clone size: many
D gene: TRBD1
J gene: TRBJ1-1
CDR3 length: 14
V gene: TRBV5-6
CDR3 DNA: TGTGCCAGCAGCTGGGGACAGGGGGGGACTGAAGCTTTCTTT
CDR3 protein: CASSWGQGGTEAFF

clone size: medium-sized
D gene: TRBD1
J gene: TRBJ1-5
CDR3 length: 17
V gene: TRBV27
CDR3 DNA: TGTGCCAGCAGCCCCGATGGGACAGGGGGGGTGCGACAGCCCCAGCATTTT
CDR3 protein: CASSPDGTGGVRQPQHF

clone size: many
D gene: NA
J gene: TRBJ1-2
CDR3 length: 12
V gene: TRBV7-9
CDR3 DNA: TGTGCCAGCATGGGGAATTACTATGGCTACACCTTC
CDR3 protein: CASMGNYYGYTF

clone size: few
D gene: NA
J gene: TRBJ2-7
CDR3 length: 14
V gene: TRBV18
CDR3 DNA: TGTGCCAGCTCACCACTTAGACAGACCTACGAGCAGTACTTC
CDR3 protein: CASSPLRQTYEQYF

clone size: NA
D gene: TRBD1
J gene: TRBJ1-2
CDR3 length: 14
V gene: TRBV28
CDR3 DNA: TGTGCCAGCAGTTGGGGGACAGCGAACTATGGCTACACCTTC
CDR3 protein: CASSWGTANYGYTF

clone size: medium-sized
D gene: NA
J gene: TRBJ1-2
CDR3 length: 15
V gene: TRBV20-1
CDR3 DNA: TGCAGTGCGGATGGGGGGGGCGCAGGAGACTATGGCTACACCTTC
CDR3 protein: CSADGGGAGDYGYTF

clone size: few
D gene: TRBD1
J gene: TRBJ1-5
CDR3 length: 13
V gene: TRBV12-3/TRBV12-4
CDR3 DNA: TGTGCCAGCGCAGGGACAGGCAATCAGCCCCAGCATTTT
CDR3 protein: CASAGTGNQPQHF

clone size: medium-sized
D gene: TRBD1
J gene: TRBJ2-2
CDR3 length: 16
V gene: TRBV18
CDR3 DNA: TGTGCCAGCTCACCAAGGACAGGGGCGAACACCGGGGAGCTGTTTTTT
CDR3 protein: CASSPRTGANTGELFF

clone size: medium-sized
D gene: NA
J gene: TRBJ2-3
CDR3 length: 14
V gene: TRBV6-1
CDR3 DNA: TGTGCCAGCACTCGGGGGGCTAGCCCAGATACGCAGTATTTT
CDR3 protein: CASTRGASPDTQYF

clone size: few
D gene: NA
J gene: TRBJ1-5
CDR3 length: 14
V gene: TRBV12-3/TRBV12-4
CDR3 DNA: TGTGCCAGCAGTTTACGGCAGGGAGGTCAGCCCCAGCATTTT
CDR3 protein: CASSLRQGGQPQHF

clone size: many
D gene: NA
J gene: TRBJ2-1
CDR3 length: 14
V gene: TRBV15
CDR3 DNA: TGTGCCACCAGCACCTCAAAATTGGGGGGTGAGCAGTTCTTC
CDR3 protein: CATSTSKLGGEQFF

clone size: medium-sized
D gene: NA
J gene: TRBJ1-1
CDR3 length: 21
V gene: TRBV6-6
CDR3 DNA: TGTGCCAGCAGTTACTCCCCAGTTGGCGGGCTACGAGGGGGTATGAACACTGAAGCTTTCTTT
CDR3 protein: CASSYSPVGGLRGGMNTEAFF

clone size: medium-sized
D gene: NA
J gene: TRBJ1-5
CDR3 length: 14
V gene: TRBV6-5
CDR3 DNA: TGTGCCAGCAGTTACGATCGGAGGGTCCAGCCCCAGCATTTT
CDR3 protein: CASSYDRRVQPQHF

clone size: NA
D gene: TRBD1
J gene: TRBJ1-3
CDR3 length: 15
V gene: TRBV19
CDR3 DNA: TGTGCCAGTAGTTTGGACAGGAGCTCTGGAAACACCATATATTTT
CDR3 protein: CASSLDRSSGNTIYF

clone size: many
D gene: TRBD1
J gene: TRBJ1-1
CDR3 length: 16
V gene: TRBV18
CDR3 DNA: TGTGCCAGCTCCCTGGGACAGGGAATGGGGAACACTGAAGCTTTCTTT
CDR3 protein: CASSLGQGMGNTEAFF

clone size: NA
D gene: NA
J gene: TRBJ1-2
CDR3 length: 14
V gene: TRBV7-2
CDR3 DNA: TGTGCCAGCAGCTTAGGGGGGGGGATCTATGGCTACACCTTC
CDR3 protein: CASSLGGGIYGYTF